The sample holds many counts of the clone carrying this TCR beta chain. The antigen remains undetermined. Unique molecular identifiers were incorporated during preparation of the TCRbeta library. TCRdb reanalysed the PCR reads using MiXCR and keeps one entry per CDR3 protein. The table lists some 600,000 distinct CDR3 sequences, 10% to 15% of them singletons. This record belongs to a study of T-cell reconstitution after alpha-beta-depleted transplantation in children. Study-wide findings and caveats: A year post-transplant, T-cell counts and diversity derived mostly from newly produced T cells. The study traced high day-60 TCRbeta diversity in some patients to surviving recipient T cells and thymic progenitors.

J was trimmed by 7 bases and V by 2 bases; bases with no gene match: 14. The CDR3 spans 18 residues. Germline CDR1 is MNHEY and CDR2 is SVGEGT. The J gene is TRBJ2-2, the V gene TRBV6-2 or TRBV6-3; 9 bases are shared with TRBD1. Sequenced material: PBMCs, mostly from graft donor cells, taken 360 days after TCRalphabeta/CD19-depleted stem cell transplant. The receptor was isolated from a male patient aged 10 to 17 who had a stem cell transplant for acute myeloid leukemia, so the T cells may come from the graft donor. CDR3: CASSYPFLAGQGVGELFF. CDR3 DNA: TGTGCCAGCAGTTACCCTTTTCTGGCGGGACAGGGAGTCGGGGAGCTGTTTTTT.